The following is a T cell receptor beta chain sequence with its context. Profiled with immunoSEQ multiplex PCR; TCRdb holds only in-frame clones, not every one. The data show 490,000 or so clones, 80% to 90% seen once. Trimming removed 2 bases at V and 3 bases at J, with 11 bases between. Germline CDR1 MNHNS, CDR2 SASEGT. This CDR3 spans 15 amino acids. Membership in each cohort depended on participant-reported clinical history. This sample is drawn from a study of blood T cell repertoires in COVID-19. The chain recombines TRBV6-1 with TRBJ2-1; the D gene is possibly TRBD2 (6 bases). The sequencing input was PBMCs or T cells enriched from blood (not recorded which). The TCR comes from a woman aged 55-70 years who had recovered from COVID-19. The CDR3 region is CASSEWTGSYNEQFF. The CDR3 region has the DNA TGTGCCAGCAGTGAATGGACCGGGAGCTACAATGAGCAGTTCTTC.